The clone carrying this TCR beta chain was counted between two and nine times. Primers: 60 Vbeta forward and 13 Jbeta reverse. TCRdb's copy holds only in-frame clones and misses some; the assay was immunoSEQ multiplex PCR. The data hold 160,000 or so clones, with 80% observed a single time. This sample is part of a study of cytomegalovirus exposure and HLA in healthy donors. The specimen was PBMCs. This sequence originates from a man in his thirties or forties in good health and CMV-seronegative.

The CDR3 loop reads CASSQDPAGASSYNEQFF. Written as DNA, the CDR3 is TGTGCCAGCAGCCAAGATCCAGCGGGGGCTAGCTCCTACAATGAGCAGTTCTTC. V usage is TRBV4-2 and J usage is TRBJ2-1, with 8 bases matching TRBD2. CDR1 and CDR2 from the germline V gene are LGHNA and YNFKEQ. This CDR3 spans 18 amino acids. V lost 0 bases, J lost 0 bases, and 7 bases stayed unmatched.